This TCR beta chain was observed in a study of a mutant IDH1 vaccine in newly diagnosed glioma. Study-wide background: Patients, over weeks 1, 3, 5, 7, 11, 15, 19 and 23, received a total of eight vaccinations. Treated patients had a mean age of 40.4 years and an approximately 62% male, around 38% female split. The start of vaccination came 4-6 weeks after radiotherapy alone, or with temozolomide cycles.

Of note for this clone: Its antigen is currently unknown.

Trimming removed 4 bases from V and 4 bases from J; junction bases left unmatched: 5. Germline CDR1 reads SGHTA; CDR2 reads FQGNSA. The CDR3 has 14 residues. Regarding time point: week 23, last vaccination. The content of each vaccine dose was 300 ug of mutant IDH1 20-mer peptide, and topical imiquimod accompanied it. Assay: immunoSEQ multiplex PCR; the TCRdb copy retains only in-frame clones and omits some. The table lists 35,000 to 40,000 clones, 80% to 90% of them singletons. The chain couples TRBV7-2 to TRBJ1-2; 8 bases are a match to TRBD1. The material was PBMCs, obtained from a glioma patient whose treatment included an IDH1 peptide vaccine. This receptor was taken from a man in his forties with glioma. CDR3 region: CASSSQGAGYGYTF. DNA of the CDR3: TGTGCCAGCAGCTCTCAGGGGGCGGGCTATGGCTACACCTTC.